The clone carrying this T cell receptor (beta chain) appeared many times. The data are from a study of neurological immune-mediated disorders. TCRdb re-called the 5' RACE reads through MiXCR, storing one row per CDR3 protein. The top ten hold roughly an eighth of the sample, which has 40,000 or so distinct CDR3 sequences, about 2.3% seen once. Sequenced input: PBMCs. This TCR was sampled from a man aged 30 to 39 with multiple sclerosis.

The CDR3, as DNA: TGCAGTGCTCCTCTAGCGGGGCGAAACACCGGGGAGCTGTTTTTT. It is translated as CSAPLAGRNTGELFF. This sequence joins TRBV20-1 and TRBJ2-2, with 9 bases lining up with TRBD2. CDR1 is DFQATT and CDR2 is SNEGSKA in the germline V gene (reference sequence). The CDR3 spans 15 residues. With 5 bases clipped from V and 2 bases from J, the junction kept 6 bases outside the gene matches.